This TCR beta chain appears in the sequencing data of a study of CXCR3-negative and CXCR3-positive naive CD8 T cells. Germline V lookup: CDR1 SEHNR, CDR2 FQNEAQ (reference sequence). This CDR3 region has 13 residues. In preparing the TRB cDNA libraries, 5' RACE with UMI labels was used. TCRdb reprocessed the 5' RACE reads, with one entry per CDR3 protein and no DNA. In all, the sample yields about 5,000 distinct CDR3 sequences. General study results and limits: CXCR3-positive naive cells carried more hydrophobic TRB CDR3s than CXCR3-negative naive cells did.

The naive CD8+ gate required CD45RO-CCR7+CD27+CD95- phenotype. Concerning this clonotype: The antigen remains unidentified.

Sample: naive CXCR3+ CD8+ T cells from blood. Specified subset: CD45RO-CCR7+CD27+CD95- naive CD8+ T cells expressing CXCR3 (TNR3+). This TCR derives from a human donor in good health. Some clones in this sample may be carry-over from other donors' samples. The rearrangement links TRBV7-9 to TRBJ2-5; the TRBD1 assignment by TCRdb is unverifiable without DNA. CDR3 loop: CASTTGYGETQYF.